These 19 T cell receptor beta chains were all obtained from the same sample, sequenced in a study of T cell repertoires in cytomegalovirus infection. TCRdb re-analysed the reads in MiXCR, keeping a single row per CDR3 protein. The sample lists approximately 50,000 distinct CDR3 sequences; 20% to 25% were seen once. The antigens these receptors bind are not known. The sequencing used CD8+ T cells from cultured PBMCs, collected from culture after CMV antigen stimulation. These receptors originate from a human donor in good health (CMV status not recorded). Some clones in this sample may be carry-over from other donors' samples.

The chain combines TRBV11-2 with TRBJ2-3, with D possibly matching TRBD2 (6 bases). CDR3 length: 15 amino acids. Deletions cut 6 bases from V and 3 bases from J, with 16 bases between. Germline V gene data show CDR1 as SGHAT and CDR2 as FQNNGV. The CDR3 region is CASSSTGSLTDTQYF. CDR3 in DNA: TGTGCCAGCAGTTCAACCGGGAGCCTAACAGATACGCAGTATTTT.

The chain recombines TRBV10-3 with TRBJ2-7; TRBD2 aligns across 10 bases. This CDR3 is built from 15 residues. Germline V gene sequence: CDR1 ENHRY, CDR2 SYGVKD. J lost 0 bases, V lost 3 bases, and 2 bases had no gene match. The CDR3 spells CAISDGLADSYEQYF. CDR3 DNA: TGTGCCATCAGTGACGGACTAGCGGACTCCTACGAGCAGTACTTC.

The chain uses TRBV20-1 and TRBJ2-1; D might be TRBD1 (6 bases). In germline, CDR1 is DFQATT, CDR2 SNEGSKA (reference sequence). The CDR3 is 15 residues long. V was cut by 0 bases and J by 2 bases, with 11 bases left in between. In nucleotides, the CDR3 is TGCAGTGCTAGAGATCGACAGGTAACCTACAATGAGCAGTTCTTC. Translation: CSARDRQVTYNEQFF.

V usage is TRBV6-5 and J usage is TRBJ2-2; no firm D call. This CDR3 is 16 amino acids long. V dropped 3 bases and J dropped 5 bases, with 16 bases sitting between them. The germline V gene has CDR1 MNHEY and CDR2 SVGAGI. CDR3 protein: CASSYRDSGTTGELFF. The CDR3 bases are TGTGCCAGCAGTTATCGAGACTCAGGAACGACCGGGGAGCTGTTTTTT.

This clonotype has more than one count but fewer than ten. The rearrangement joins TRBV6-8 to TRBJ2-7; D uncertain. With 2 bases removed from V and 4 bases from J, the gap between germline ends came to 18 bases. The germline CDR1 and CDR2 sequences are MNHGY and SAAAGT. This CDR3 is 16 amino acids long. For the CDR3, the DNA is TGTGCCAGCAGTTACGGCTCCAAGTCTCCCTGGTACGAGCAGTACTTC. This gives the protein CASSYGSKSPWYEQYF.

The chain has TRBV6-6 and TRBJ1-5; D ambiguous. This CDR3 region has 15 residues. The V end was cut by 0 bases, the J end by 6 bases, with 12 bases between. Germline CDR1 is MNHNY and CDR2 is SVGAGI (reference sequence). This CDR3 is CASSYSRGSSQPQHF. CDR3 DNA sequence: TGTGCCAGCAGTTACTCCCGGGGTTCGAGTCAGCCCCAGCATTTT.

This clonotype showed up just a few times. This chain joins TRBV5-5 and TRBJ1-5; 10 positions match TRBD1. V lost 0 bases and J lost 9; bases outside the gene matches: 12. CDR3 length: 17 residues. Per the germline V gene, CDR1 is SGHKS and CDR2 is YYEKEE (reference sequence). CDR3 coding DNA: TGTGCCAGCAGCTTGGATCCGGGACAGGGGAGTGGACTGCCCCAGCATTTT. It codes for CASSLDPGQGSGLPQHF.

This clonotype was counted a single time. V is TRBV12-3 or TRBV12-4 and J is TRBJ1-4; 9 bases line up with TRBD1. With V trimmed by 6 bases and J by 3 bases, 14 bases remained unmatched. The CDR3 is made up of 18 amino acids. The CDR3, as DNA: TGTGCCAGCAGCCACGTCCCGGGACAGGGAGAATCTAATGAAAAACTGTTTTTT. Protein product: CASSHVPGQGESNEKLFF.

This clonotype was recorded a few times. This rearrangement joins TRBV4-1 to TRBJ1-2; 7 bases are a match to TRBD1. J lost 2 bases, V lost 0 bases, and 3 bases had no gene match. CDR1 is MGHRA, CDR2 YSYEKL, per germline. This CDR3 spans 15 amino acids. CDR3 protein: CASSQDDRENYGYTF. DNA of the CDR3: TGCGCCAGCAGCCAAGATGACAGGGAGAACTATGGCTACACCTTC.

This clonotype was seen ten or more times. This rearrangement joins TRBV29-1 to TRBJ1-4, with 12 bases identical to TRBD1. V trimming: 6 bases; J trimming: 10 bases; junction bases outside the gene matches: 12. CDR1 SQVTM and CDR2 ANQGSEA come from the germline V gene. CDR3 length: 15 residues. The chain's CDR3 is CSVAWGQGARLKLFF. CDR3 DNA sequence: TGCAGCGTCGCGTGGGGACAGGGGGCCCGGCTAAAACTGTTTTTT.

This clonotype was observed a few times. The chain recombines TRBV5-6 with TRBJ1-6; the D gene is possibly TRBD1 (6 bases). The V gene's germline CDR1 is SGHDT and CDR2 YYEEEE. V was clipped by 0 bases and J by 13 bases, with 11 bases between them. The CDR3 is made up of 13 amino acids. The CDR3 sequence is CASSLGGGGPLHF. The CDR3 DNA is TGTGCCAGCAGCTTGGGCGGGGGCGGGCCCCTCCACTTT.

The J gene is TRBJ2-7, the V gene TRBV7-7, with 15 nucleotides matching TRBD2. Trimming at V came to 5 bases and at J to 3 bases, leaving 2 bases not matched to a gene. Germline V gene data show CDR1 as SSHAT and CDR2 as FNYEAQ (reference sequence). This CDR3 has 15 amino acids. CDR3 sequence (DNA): TGTGCCAGCAGCCAGGGACTAGCGGGGGGCTACGAGCAGTACTTC. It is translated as CASSQGLAGGYEQYF.

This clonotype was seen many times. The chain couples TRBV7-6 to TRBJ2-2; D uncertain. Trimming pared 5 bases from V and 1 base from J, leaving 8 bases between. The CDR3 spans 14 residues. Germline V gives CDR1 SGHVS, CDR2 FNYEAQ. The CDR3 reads CASSKDVNTGELFF. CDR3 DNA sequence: TGTGCCAGCAGCAAGGACGTGAACACCGGGGAGCTGTTTTTT.

The CDR3 bases are TGTGCCAGCAGCCGTCCCCCCGACCCAGCGGGTGAGCAGTTCTTC. Amino acids: CASSRPPDPAGEQFF. This rearrangement joins TRBV7-6 to TRBJ2-1, with D possibly matching TRBD2 (6 bases). In germline, CDR1 is SGHVS, CDR2 FNYEAQ. Between the trimmed V and J ends, which lost 5 bases and 9 bases, there was a span of 20 bases. This CDR3 has 15 amino acids. Full variable domain (missing parts from reference TRBV7-6 and TRBJ2-1): GAGVSQSPRYKVTKRGQDVALRCDPISGHVSLYWYRQALGQGPEFLTYFNYEAQQDKSGLPNDRFSAERPEGSISTLTIQRTEQRDSAMYRCASSRPPDPAGEQFFGPGTRLTVL.

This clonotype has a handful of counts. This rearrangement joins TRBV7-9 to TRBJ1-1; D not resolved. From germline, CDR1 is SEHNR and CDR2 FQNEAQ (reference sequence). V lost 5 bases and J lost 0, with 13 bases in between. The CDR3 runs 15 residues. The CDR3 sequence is CASSLEKGMNTEAFF. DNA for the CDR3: TGTGCCAGCAGCCTAGAAAAAGGTATGAACACTGAAGCTTTCTTT. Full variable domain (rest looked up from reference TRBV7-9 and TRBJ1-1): DTGVSQNPRHKITKRGQNVTFRCDPISEHNRLYWYRQTLGQGPEFLTYFQNEAQLEKSRLLSDRFSAERPKGSFSTLEIQRTEQGDSAMYLCASSLEKGMNTEAFFGQGTRLTVV.

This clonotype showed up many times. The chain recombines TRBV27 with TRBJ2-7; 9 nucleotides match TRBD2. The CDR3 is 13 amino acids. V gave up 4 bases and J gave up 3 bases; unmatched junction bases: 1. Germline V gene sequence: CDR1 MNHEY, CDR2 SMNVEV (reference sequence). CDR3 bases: TGTGCCAGCAGTTATAGCGGGGGCTACGAGCAGTACTTC. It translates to CASSYSGGYEQYF.

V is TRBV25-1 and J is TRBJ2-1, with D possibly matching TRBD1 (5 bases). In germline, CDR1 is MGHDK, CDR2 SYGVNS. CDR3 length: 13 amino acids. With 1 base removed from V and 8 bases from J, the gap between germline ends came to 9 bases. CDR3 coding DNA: TGTGCCAGCAGTGAATGGGGCAACGATGAGCAGTTCTTC. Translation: CASSEWGNDEQFF.

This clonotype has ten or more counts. CDR3 residues: CASSQSGDSGYTF. CDR3 bases: TGCGCCAGCAGCCAGTCGGGGGACTCTGGCTACACCTTC. The V and J genes are TRBV4-3 and TRBJ1-2; possibly TRBD1 for D (5 bases). CDR1 and CDR2 from the germline V gene are LGHNA and YSLEER. The CDR3 loop spans 13 amino acids. Trimming took off 3 bases at V and 7 bases at J, with 12 bases between the two ends.

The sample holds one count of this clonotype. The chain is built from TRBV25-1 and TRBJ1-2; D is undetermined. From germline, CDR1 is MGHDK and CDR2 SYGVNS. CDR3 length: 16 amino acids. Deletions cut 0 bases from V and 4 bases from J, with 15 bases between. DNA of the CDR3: TGTGCCAGCAGTGAATATGGCGTCTTTGGCATCTATGGCTACACCTTC. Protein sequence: CASSEYGVFGIYGYTF.